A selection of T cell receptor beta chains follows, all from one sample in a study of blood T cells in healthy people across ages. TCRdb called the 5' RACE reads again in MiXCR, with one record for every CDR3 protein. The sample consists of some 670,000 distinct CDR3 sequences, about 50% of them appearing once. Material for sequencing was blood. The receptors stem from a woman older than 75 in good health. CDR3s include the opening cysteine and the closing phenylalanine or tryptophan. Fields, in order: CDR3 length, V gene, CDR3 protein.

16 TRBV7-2 CASSAPGLSSNQPQHF
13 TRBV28 CASSFPSKMEQYF
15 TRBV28 CASSFYGGRTDTQYF
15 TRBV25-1 CASSERTGVDYGYTF
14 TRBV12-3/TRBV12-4 CASTLGQGATEAFF
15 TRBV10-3 CAISDVGRGQETQYF
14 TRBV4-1 CASSQGSSGNTIYF
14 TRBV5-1 CASSYPQGTDEAFF
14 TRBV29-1 CSVPLAGLTDTQYF
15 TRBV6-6 CASSYEGQGQNIQYF
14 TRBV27 CASSIGGSGYGQYF
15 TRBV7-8 CASSLWGAPTRELFF
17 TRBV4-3 CASSQELGIPAHNEQFF
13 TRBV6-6 CASSSGQKETQYF
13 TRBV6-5 CASSDGEDQPQHF
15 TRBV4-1 CASSQDHGSPQPQHF
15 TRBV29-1 CSVEDPVRGSYEQYF
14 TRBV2 CASIFSAGANVLTF
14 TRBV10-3 CVISVGGTQEAQYF
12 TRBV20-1 CSADNDQETQYF
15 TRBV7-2 CASKLERFSSYEQYF
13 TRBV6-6 CASRLRGQDTQYF
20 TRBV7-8 CASSDTSPQTRDRAGETQYF
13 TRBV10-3 CAIGDRGGDGYTF
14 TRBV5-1 CASRPGTDLYGYTF
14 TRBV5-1 CASSPVVGRYGYTF
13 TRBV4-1 CASKGTGYYEQYF
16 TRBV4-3 CASSQDSSGGQIYQYF
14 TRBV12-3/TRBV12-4 CASSCGLRADTQYF
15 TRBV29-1 CSVREGGGSTDTQYF
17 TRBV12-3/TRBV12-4 CASSLWASGGLYNEQFF
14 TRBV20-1 CSARSGGDTDTQYF
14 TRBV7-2 CASRIDRGLSEAFF
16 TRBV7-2 CASSRPVERRTDTQYF
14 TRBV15 CATMGTGAYNEQFF
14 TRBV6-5 CASNSGGTHNEQYF
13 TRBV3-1 CVSSQTGYNEQFF
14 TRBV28 CASTSAAETYEQYF
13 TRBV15 CATSRVQYNEQFF
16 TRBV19 CASSPWTSGTRDTQYF
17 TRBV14 CASSQAGGVATNEKLFF
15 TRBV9 CASSVGFGGGNEQFF
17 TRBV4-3 CASSQVYGRAMDEKLFF
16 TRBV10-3 CAISGQGQVPYNEQYF
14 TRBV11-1 CASSGDTVNTEAFF
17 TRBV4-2 CASSPSLPGTFNYGYTF
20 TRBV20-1 CSARSLAPGTSGPDFYEQYF
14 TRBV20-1 CSGVVRSLNTEAFF
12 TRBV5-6 CASSPDLVTLHF
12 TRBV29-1 CSASEGNRYAYF
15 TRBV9 CASSVVGWRAGELFF
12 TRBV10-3 CAISPAADTQYF
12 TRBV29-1 CSVVRVKGGYTF
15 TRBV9 CASSPQGVGNQPQHF
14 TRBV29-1 CSVPRGDQNTEAFF
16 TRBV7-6 CASSLGQAGSTDTQYF